What follows are 26 T cell receptor beta chains derived from one specimen sequenced in a study of read filtering for tumor transcriptome and immune sequencing (TCRdb year 2020). TCRdb shows the sequencer as Illumina HiSeq 4000. TCR libraries were constructed from 400 ng RNA using the Immunoverse kit, and molecular barcoded adaptors covering alpha/delta and beta/gamma chains were employed. The public reads were run again by TCRdb, first through fastp at Q25 and then through MiXCR, and only productive beta chains were kept. Entries that share a CDR3 protein sequence are merged under the most common genes and DNA. The sample table lists about 47,000 distinct CDR3 sequences, more than 10% of them with a count of one. The top ten constitute about 14% of the sample. The source material was a population of CD138-negative cells sorted from bone marrow. What this sample's cell subset or site label stands for: bone marrow mononuclear cells depleted of CD138+ plasma/myeloma cells by negative magnetic selection. All receptors come from a donor at least 40 years old with multiple myeloma.

This clonotype was recorded many times. The chain combines TRBV20-1 with TRBJ1-1, with 8 bases fitting TRBD1. The CDR3 totals 13 residues. Trimming cost V 4 bases and J 5 bases; bases outside gene matches: 6. Germline lookup yields CDR1 DFQATT and CDR2 SNEGSKA (reference sequence). The CDR3 DNA is TGCAGTGCTATGCAGGGGGCGCAAACTGAAGCTTTCTTT. This translates into CSAMQGAQTEAFF.

This clonotype was seen ten or more times. The genes are TRBV28 and TRBJ1-1; 7 nucleotides agree with TRBD1. Trimming took 8 bases from V and 13 from J; bases not matched to a gene: 10. CDR3 length equals 11 residues. The germline V gene has CDR1 MDHEN and CDR2 SYDVKM. The CDR3 DNA is TGTGCCAGCGCCCCCGGGACAGAGGTTTTCTTT. Translation gives CASAPGTEVFF.

This clonotype has at least ten counts. The chain joins TRBV20-1 to TRBJ2-7; 10 bases agree with TRBD2. The junction had 5 bases not matched to a gene; V was cut back by 4 bases and J by 2 bases. Germline V gene lookup returns CDR1 DFQATT and CDR2 SNEGSKA (reference sequence). The length of the CDR3 is 14 residues. CDR3 DNA sequence: TGCAGTGCTATTAGCGGGAGGCCCCCCTACGAGCAGTACTTC. Amino acid sequence: CSAISGRPPYEQYF.

This clonotype was counted at least ten times. CDR3 in DNA: TGTGCCAGCAGCTTACCCCGCGGGAGCGGTACCGGGGAGCTGTTTTTT. Its protein product is CASSLPRGSGTGELFF. This chain joins TRBV7-8 and TRBJ2-2, with 7 bases matching TRBD2. Germline V gene sequence: CDR1 SGHVS, CDR2 FQNEAQ. V shed 2 bases, J shed 5 bases, and the junction held 8 bases outside the gene matches. This CDR3 has 16 residues.

With respect to this clonotype: A single base is all that separates this from a far larger clone, so a read error is likely. The chain joins TRBV11-1 to TRBJ2-1; 11 nucleotides match TRBD1. The germline gives CDR1 SGHAT, CDR2 FQDESV (reference sequence). CDR3 size: 16 residues. The CDR3 sequence is CAGSSGQGASYNEQFF. The CDR3 region has the DNA TGCGCCGGCAGCTCCGGACAGGGGGCTTCCTACAATGAGCAGTTCTTC.

This clonotype showed up many times. This rearrangement joins TRBV7-2 to TRBJ2-5, with TRBD2 as a possible D gene (6 bases). The length of the CDR3 is 14 residues. The V end lost 2 bases, the J end lost 2 bases, and 9 bases lay between the germline ends. CDR1 is SGHTA and CDR2 is FQGNSA in the germline V gene. The CDR3 here is CASSLRGSQETQYF. The CDR3 DNA is TGTGCCAGCAGCTTACGGGGGAGTCAAGAGACCCAGTACTTC.

This clonotype was detected many times. The CDR3 coding sequence is TGCAGTGCTGCGGTCTCCGGAGGGAGGAAGACCCAGTACTTC. It encodes CSAAVSGGRKTQYF. This sequence joins TRBV20-1 and TRBJ2-5; a possible D gene is TRBD2 (6 bases). This CDR3 has 14 residues. Germline lookup yields CDR1 DFQATT and CDR2 SNEGSKA (reference sequence). Trimming shortened V by 5 bases and J by 6 bases, and 19 bases separated the two germline ends.

This clonotype was recorded at least ten times. V is TRBV20-1 and J is TRBJ1-1; D possibly corresponds to TRBD1 (6 bases). V lost 0 bases, J lost 4 bases, and 15 bases lay in between. Germline CDR1 is DFQATT and CDR2 is SNEGSKA (reference sequence). The CDR3 runs to 15 residues. CDR3 residues: CSARDRLRGSTEAFF. CDR3 sequence (DNA): TGCAGTGCTAGAGACCGACTGAGGGGGTCCACTGAAGCTTTCTTT.

The table lists this clonotype with many counts. The chain carries TRBV12-3 or TRBV12-4 and TRBJ2-6; D not resolved. The ends were cut back, 8 bases at V and 0 bases at J, with 5 bases in the middle. The CDR3 totals 13 residues. CDR3 bases: TGTGCCAGCGGATACTCTGGGGCCAACGTCCTGACTTTC. Translation: CASGYSGANVLTF.

This clonotype was detected a few times. A much larger clone lies a single base off, so this may be a read error. The J gene is TRBJ2-3, the V gene TRBV10-3; possible D gene TRBD1, 5 bases. The germline CDR1 and CDR2 sequences are ENHRY and SYGVKD. CDR3 length: 16 amino acids. CDR3 in amino acids: CVSSESRASSTDTQYF. DNA for the CDR3: TGCGTCAGCAGTGAATCCAGGGCCTCTAGCACAGATACGCAGTATTTT.

This clonotype was found many times. The rearrangement links TRBV5-1 to TRBJ1-1, with D possibly TRBD1 on 6 matching bases. CDR3 length: 13 residues. Trimming removed 5 bases from V and 4 bases from J, with 12 bases in between. CDR1 and CDR2 (germline): SGHRS, YFSETQ. CDR3 DNA: TGCGCCAGCAGAGCCCAGGGGAGCACTGAAGCTTTCTTT. Translating it yields CASRAQGSTEAFF.

In this sample, this clonotype turned up many times. The rearrangement joins TRBV10-3 to TRBJ2-1, with TRBD2 matching 10 bases. CDR1 and CDR2 from the germline V gene are ENHRY and SYGVKD. V shed 8 bases and J 9 bases; nucleotides not matched to a gene: 10. This CDR3 region has 14 residues. CDR3 in amino acids: CAIAPLASGSEQFF. CDR3 nucleotides: TGTGCCATCGCTCCCCTGGCTAGCGGGAGTGAGCAGTTCTTC.

This clonotype was detected ten times or more. A junction boundary mismatches the germline segment, possibly from a read error. The V and J genes are TRBV29-1 and TRBJ2-2; 12 positions match TRBD1. This CDR3 has 16 amino acids. The germline CDR1 and CDR2 sequences are SQVTM and ANQGSEA. The CDR3 region has the DNA TGCAGCGTTCAAGAGCGGGACAGGGGGCCCACCGGGGAGCTGTTTTTT. Translating gives CSVQERDRGPTGELFF.

The table lists this clonotype with many counts. The genes are TRBV3-1 and TRBJ2-2; D is possibly TRBD2 (5 bases). Trimming took off 3 bases at V and 5 bases at J, with 7 bases between the two ends. The V gene's germline CDR1 is LGHDT and CDR2 YNNKEL (reference sequence). This CDR3 is 13 amino acids long. The CDR3 DNA sequence: TGTGCCAGCAGCCACGGGAAAACCGGGGAGCTGTTTTTT. Protein sequence: CASSHGKTGELFF.

This clonotype was seen repeatedly, ten times or more. The chain links TRBV15 to TRBJ2-4, with D possibly matching TRBD2 (5 bases). The CDR3 has 13 amino acids. The V and J ends lost 4 bases and 1 base respectively, with 5 bases between them. CDR1 is LNHNV, CDR2 YYDKDF, per germline (reference sequence). The CDR3 nucleotides read TGTGCCACCAGCACGGGGGCCAAAAACATTCAGTACTTC. Its protein is CATSTGAKNIQYF.

This clonotype came up many times. The chain combines TRBV7-6 with TRBJ2-3; D possibly corresponds to TRBD2 (6 bases). Trimming took 5 bases from V and 0 from J, leaving 9 bases between them. The CDR3 extends over 14 amino acids. The germline gives CDR1 SGHVS, CDR2 FNYEAQ. The chain's CDR3 is CASSPGVSTDTQYF. CDR3 DNA sequence: TGTGCCAGCAGCCCGGGGGTTAGCACAGATACGCAGTATTTT.

This clonotype was detected ten times or more. J is TRBJ1-1 and V is TRBV19; the match to TRBD1 covers 9 bases. The CDR3 spans 13 residues. CDR1 and CDR2 from the germline V gene are LNHDA and SQIVND (reference sequence). The V and J ends lost 6 bases and 5 bases, in that order; junction bases with no gene match: 4. CDR3 sequence reads: CASRPTGGTEAFF. CDR3 nucleotide sequence: TGTGCCAGTAGACCGACAGGGGGGACTGAAGCTTTCTTT.

With regard to this clonotype: One junction end does not reproduce the germline sequence, and a read error may be involved. This chain connects TRBV6-1 to TRBJ2-2, with D possibly being TRBD1 or TRBD2 (5 bases each). This CDR3 has 14 amino acids. In germline, CDR1 is MNHNS, CDR2 SASEGT. The CDR3 nucleotides read TGTGCCAGCAGCAATGTGATAAACACCGGGGCGCTGTTTTTT. This gives the protein CASSNVINTGALFF.

This clonotype was picked up many times. This chain's CDR3 is CASSQVGSGANVLTF. The CDR3 DNA reads TGTGCCAGCAGCCAAGTAGGGTCTGGGGCCAACGTCCTGACTTTC. V usage is TRBV4-2 and J usage is TRBJ2-6; D unclear. The CDR3 is made up of 15 amino acids. CDR1 and CDR2 from the germline V gene are LGHNA and YNFKEQ. V lost 1 base and J 1 base, leaving 5 bases between the germline ends.

Worth noting for this clonotype: A much larger clonotype is one base distant, so this may be a read error. The gene calls are TRBV15 and TRBJ2-7; D ambiguous. The germline gives CDR1 LNHNV, CDR2 YYDKDF (reference sequence). This CDR3 region has 14 residues. This chain's CDR3 is CATSRGPTSYKQYF. The DNA of the CDR3 is TGTGCCACCAGCAGAGGACCAACCTCCTACAAGCAGTACTTC.

The table lists this clonotype with many counts. This chain joins TRBV6-2 or TRBV6-3 and TRBJ2-1; 9 nucleotides match TRBD2. Germline V gives CDR1 MNHEY, CDR2 SVGEGT. The CDR3 has 15 amino acids. The V segment lost 3 bases and the J segment 8 bases; nucleotides outside the gene matches: 8. CDR3 nucleotide sequence: TGTGCCAGCAGTTATAGGGCTAGCGGGACGGATGAGCAGTTCTTC. As protein: CASSYRASGTDEQFF.

This clonotype was picked up many times. J is TRBJ2-2 and V is TRBV5-5, with 8 bases that match TRBD2. The V segment lost 4 bases and the J segment 6 bases; nucleotides outside the gene matches: 8. This CDR3 is 15 amino acids long. Germline V CDR1 and CDR2: SGHKS, YYEKEE (reference sequence). The CDR3 region is CASSPGRAGAGELFF. DNA for the CDR3: TGTGCCAGCAGCCCGGGGCGAGCGGGAGCCGGGGAGCTGTTTTTT.

The chain recombines TRBV27 with TRBJ2-5; 7 bases fit TRBD2. The V gene's germline CDR1 is MNHEY and CDR2 SMNVEV (reference sequence). With V trimmed by 8 bases and J by 4 bases, 16 bases remained unmatched. This CDR3 spans 16 amino acids. CDR3 nucleotide sequence: TGTGCCAGCGGACCCTTAGAGGGAGGGCTGCGAGAGACCCAGTACTTC. Translating gives CASGPLEGGLRETQYF.

This clonotype was seen at least ten times. The chain recombines TRBV20-1 with TRBJ2-1; 7 bases agree with TRBD1. V dropped 5 bases and J dropped 0; count of bases not matched to a gene: 7. This CDR3 is 15 amino acids long. Germline V CDR1 and CDR2: DFQATT, SNEGSKA (reference sequence). In DNA form, the CDR3 reads TGCAGTGCTCTCGCTTGGGACAGCTCCTACAATGAGCAGTTCTTC. It codes for CSALAWDSSYNEQFF.

The sample holds many counts of this clonotype. This chain connects TRBV6-5 to TRBJ2-1, with no clear D. The germline CDR1 and CDR2 sequences are MNHEY and SVGAGI. With 9 bases removed from V and 7 bases from J, the gap between germline ends came to 10 bases. The CDR3 sequence is 11 residues long. CDR3 residues: CARPTVNEQFF. The CDR3 DNA reads TGTGCCAGACCGACCGTTAATGAGCAGTTCTTC.

This clonotype came up many times. The V and J genes are TRBV3-1 and TRBJ2-6; TRBD1 or TRBD2 may be the D gene (5 bases each). This CDR3 has 17 amino acids. Trimming cost V 4 bases and J 1 base, with 14 bases left between them. From germline, CDR1 is LGHDT and CDR2 YNNKEL (reference sequence). The CDR3 nucleotides are TGTGCCAGCAGCCGAGAGGGGATCGCTTCTGGGGCCAACGTCCTGACTTTC. Amino acid sequence: CASSREGIASGANVLTF.